The 14 T cell receptor beta chains presented below share a single source sample, sequenced in a study of blood T cells in healthy people across ages. The second PCR ran about 6 to 12 cycles with a sample-barcoded 5' primer and J-beta primers. Using its own MiXCR run on the 5' RACE reads, TCRdb lists one record per CDR3 protein. The repertoire has 630,000 or so distinct CDR3 sequences, roughly 30% of them found once; the top ten carry 15%. The source material was blood. Source of these receptors: an elderly woman in good health.

This clonotype turned up a few times. It may be a read error: a sequence one base away is much more abundant. This chain joins TRBV7-2 and TRBJ2-7; D is unclear. V dropped 0 bases and J dropped 7 bases, with 16 bases sitting between them. CDR1 and CDR2 from the germline V gene are SGHTA and FQGNSA. The CDR3 consists of 15 residues. The CDR3 DNA reads as TGTGCCAGCAGCTTAGCCCTCGTCGGGCACAATGAGCAGTACTTC. It encodes CASSLALVGHNEQYF. Filled out from reference TRBV7-2 and TRBJ2-7, the complete variable domain reads GAGVSQSPSNKVTEKGKDVELRCDPISGHTALYWYRQSLGQGLEFLIYFQGNSAPDKSGLPSDRFSAERTGGSVSTLTIQRTQQEDSAVYLCASSLALVGHNEQYFGPGTRLTVT.

This clonotype was seen once. This may be a read error: a much more frequent sequence differs by one nucleotide. This sequence joins TRBV4-2 and TRBJ1-5; the match to TRBD1 covers 8 bases. The CDR3 covers 16 residues. The germline V gene has CDR1 LGHNA and CDR2 YNFKEQ. J lost 0 bases, V lost 0 bases, and 1 base had no gene match. CDR3 bases: TGTGCCAGCAGCCAAGAGACAGGGGTTAGCAATCAGCCCCAGCATTTT. Amino acids: CASSQETGVSNQPQHF.

This chain links TRBV20-1 with TRBJ1-4; D may be TRBD1 (5 bases). V shed 0 bases and J shed 5 bases, with 13 bases lying between them. The CDR3 runs 15 residues. The V gene's germline CDR1 is DFQATT and CDR2 SNEGSKA (reference sequence). CDR3 sequence reads: CSARDPQVGNEKLFF. In DNA form, the CDR3 reads TGCAGTGCTAGAGACCCACAGGTTGGGAATGAAAAACTGTTTTTT.

The chain joins TRBV2 to TRBJ2-4; 8 bases match TRBD2. The length of the CDR3 is 15 residues. In germline, CDR1 is SNHLY, CDR2 FYNNEI. Trimming cost V 5 bases and J 13 bases; bases outside gene matches: 16. CDR3 nucleotides: TGTGCCAGCAGTCCACTAGCGGCTATCTCCTACGGGCAGTACTTC. It is translated as CASSPLAAISYGQYF.

This clonotype appeared many times. The chain carries TRBV7-3 and TRBJ2-3; a weak D match, TRBD2 (6 bases). CDR1 is SGHTA and CDR2 is FQGTGA in the germline V gene. The CDR3 totals 17 residues. Trimming pared 5 bases from V and 5 bases from J, leaving 23 bases between. The CDR3 loop is CASSPIGNRDSGDTQYF. DNA of the CDR3: TGTGCCAGCAGCCCAATTGGGAACCGGGACTCAGGAGATACGCAGTATTTT.

V usage is TRBV7-2 and J usage is TRBJ1-1; D gene uncertain. V was pared by 0 bases and J by 6 bases, with 11 bases between. The germline V gene has CDR1 SGHTA and CDR2 FQGNSA. There are 14 residues in the CDR3. The CDR3 nucleotides read TGTGCCAGCAGCTTAGCCCTGGGAACCGCTGAAGCTTTCTTT. It codes for CASSLALGTAEAFF.

Worth noting for this clonotype: Just one base apart from a much larger clone, this may be a read error. The chain joins TRBV20-1 to TRBJ1-6; D is uncertain. The CDR3 covers 16 residues. Germline lookup yields CDR1 DFQATT and CDR2 SNEGSKA (reference sequence). Here the CDR3 DNA reads TGCAGTGCTAGAGACGGACGAGGGAGAGGTAATTCACCCCCCCACTTT. Amino acids: CSARDGRGRGNSPPHF.

The gene calls are TRBV7-6 and TRBJ2-7; D is undetermined. The CDR3 loop spans 13 amino acids. Deletions cut 2 bases from V and 4 bases from J, with 9 bases between. Germline V gene lookup returns CDR1 SGHVS and CDR2 FNYEAQ. The CDR3 bases are TGTGCCAGCAGCTTAAGCCCTCTGTACGAGCAGTACTTC. Its translation: CASSLSPLYEQYF.

This rearrangement joins TRBV12-3 or TRBV12-4 to TRBJ1-5; 7 bases align to TRBD1. The CDR3 has 15 residues. The J segment lost 0 bases and the V segment lost 6 bases, leaving 5 bases of the junction unmatched. The CDR3 sequence is CASSQGGSSNQPQHF. DNA for the CDR3: TGTGCCAGCAGCCAGGGGGGGTCTAGCAATCAGCCCCAGCATTTT.

This clonotype was detected only once. The V gene is TRBV7-2, the J gene TRBJ2-3; TRBD1 matches at 10 bases. This CDR3 has 15 residues. Germline trimming cut 5 bases from V and 2 bases from J; bases unmatched to any gene: 4. Per the germline V gene, CDR1 is SGHTA and CDR2 is FQGNSA. The CDR3 reads CASSTGQGNTDTQYF. CDR3 DNA: TGTGCCAGCAGCACGGGACAGGGGAACACAGATACGCAGTATTTT.

This clonotype was observed at least ten times. This may be a read error, as it is one base from a much larger clone. The chain recombines TRBV6-1 with TRBJ2-6; a weak D match, TRBD1 (5 bases). CDR1 is MNHNS and CDR2 is SASEGT in the germline V gene. CDR3 length: 17 amino acids. The CDR3 spells CASRGPQLISGANVRTF. The CDR3 nucleotides read TGTGCCAGCAGAGGACCGCAGTTAATCTCTGGGGCCAACGTCCGGACTTTC.

This clonotype was detected many times. The chain carries TRBV12-3 or TRBV12-4 and TRBJ1-1; D is ambiguous. The CDR3 covers 14 residues. Trimming shortened V by 0 bases and J by 6 bases, and 11 bases separated the two germline ends. The CDR3 protein is CASSLARVGAEAFF. In nucleotides, the CDR3 is TGTGCCAGCAGTTTAGCGAGGGTTGGGGCTGAAGCTTTCTTT.

The table lists this clonotype with many counts. The gene calls are TRBV6-5 and TRBJ2-7; 9 bases fit TRBD2. V shed 0 bases, J shed 6 bases, and the junction held 12 bases outside the gene matches. In germline, CDR1 is MNHEY, CDR2 SVGAGI. CDR3 length equals 17 residues. DNA of the CDR3: TGTGCCAGCAGTTACTCGTCTGCGGGGGGGAAGGGTCGCGAGCAGTACTTC. This encodes CASSYSSAGGKGREQYF.

The V gene is TRBV12-3 or TRBV12-4, the J gene TRBJ2-1, with 8 bases aligning to TRBD2. J was trimmed by 7 bases and V by 5 bases; bases with no gene match: 13. This CDR3 is 16 amino acids long. The CDR3 loop reads CASSPQGLAGGNEQFF. As DNA, the CDR3 is TGTGCCAGCAGTCCCCAAGGACTAGCAGGTGGGAATGAGCAGTTCTTC.